The table lists the clone carrying this T cell receptor (beta chain) with many counts. Its matching antigen is unknown. These data originate in a study of T cells in Graves' hyperthyroidism and ophthalmopathy. The CDR3 has 12 residues. Germline values: CDR1 KGHSH, CDR2 LQKENI. V lost 8 bases and J lost 6, with 13 bases in between. Study results and caveats: A median around six months before onset, the model predicted ophthalmopathy. Most thyroid-expanded clonotypes above 0.001 were also found in blood.

TCR beta CDR3 regions were amplified from RNA. An initial round of RT-PCR targeting the TCR CDR3 relied on the HTBI primer set. Each CDR3 protein is one row after TCRdb ran MiXCR on the multiplex PCR reads. Among around 580,000 distinct CDR3 sequences listed, 46% were seen once. A patient was excluded if there was uncontrolled infection, other autoimmune disease, pregnancy or lactation. Diagnoses rested on clinical symptoms, serum thyroxine and TRAb, thyroid ultrasound and orbital computed tomography. Sequenced: peripheral blood or thyroid tissue (not recorded which). The source of this sequence is a woman aged 18 to 35 with Graves' hyperthyroidism. The gene calls are TRBV18 and TRBJ1-2, with D maybe TRBD1 (5 bases). CDR3 nucleotides: TGTGCCAGCAGCCCTACAGGTGATGGCTACACCTTC. This gives the protein CASSPTGDGYTF. The complete variable domain, with remaining parts taken from reference TRBV18 and TRBJ1-2, reads NAGVMQNPRHLVRRRGQEARLRCSPMKGHSHVYWYRQLPEEGLKFMVYLQKENIIDESGMPKERFSAEFPKEGPSILRIQQVVRGDSAAYFCASSPTGDGYTFGSGTRLTVV.